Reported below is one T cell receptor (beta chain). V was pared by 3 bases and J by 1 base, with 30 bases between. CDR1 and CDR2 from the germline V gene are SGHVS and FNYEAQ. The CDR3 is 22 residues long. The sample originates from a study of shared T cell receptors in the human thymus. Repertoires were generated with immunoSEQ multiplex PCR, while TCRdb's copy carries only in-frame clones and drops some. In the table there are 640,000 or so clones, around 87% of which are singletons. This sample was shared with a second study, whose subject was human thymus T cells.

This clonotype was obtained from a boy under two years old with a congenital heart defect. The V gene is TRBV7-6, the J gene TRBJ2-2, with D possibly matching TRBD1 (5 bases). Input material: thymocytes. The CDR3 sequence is CASSLGGVYRTRRLLNTGELFF. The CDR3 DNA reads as TGTGCCAGCAGCTTGGGTGGCGTTTACCGGACACGGAGATTACTGAACACCGGGGAGCTGTTTTTT.